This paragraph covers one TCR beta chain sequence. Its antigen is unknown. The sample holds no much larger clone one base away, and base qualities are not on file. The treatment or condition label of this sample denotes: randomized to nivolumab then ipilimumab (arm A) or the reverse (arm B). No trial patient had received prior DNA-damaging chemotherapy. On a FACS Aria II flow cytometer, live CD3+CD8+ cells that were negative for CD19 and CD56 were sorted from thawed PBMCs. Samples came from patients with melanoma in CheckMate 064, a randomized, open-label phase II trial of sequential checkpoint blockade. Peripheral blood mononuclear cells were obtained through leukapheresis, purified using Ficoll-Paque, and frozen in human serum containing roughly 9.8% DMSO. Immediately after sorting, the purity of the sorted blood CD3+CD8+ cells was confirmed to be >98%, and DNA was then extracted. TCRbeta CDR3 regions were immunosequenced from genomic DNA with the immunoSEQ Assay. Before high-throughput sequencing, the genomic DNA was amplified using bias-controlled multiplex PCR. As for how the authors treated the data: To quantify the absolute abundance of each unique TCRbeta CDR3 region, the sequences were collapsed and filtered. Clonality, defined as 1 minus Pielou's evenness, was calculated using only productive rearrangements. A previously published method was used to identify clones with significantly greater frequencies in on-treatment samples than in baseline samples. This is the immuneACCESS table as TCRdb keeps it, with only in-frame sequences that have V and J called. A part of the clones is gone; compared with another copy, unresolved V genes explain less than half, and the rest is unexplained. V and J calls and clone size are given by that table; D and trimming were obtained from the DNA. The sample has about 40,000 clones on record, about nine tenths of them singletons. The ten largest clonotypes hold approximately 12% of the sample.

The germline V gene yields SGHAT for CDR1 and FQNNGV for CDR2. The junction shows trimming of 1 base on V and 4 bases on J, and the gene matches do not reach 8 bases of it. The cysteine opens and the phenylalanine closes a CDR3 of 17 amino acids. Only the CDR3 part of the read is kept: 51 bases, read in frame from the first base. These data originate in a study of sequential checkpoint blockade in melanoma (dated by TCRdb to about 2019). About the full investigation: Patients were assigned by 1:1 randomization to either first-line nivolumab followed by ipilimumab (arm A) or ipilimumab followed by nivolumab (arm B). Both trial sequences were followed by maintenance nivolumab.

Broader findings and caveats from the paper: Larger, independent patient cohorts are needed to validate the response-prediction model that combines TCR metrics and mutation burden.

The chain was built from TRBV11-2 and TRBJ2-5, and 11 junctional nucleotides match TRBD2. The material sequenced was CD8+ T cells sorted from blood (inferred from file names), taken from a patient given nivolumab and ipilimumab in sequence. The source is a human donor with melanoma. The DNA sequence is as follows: TGTGCCAGCAGCTTAGGGCTAGCGGGAGGTGTGGGAGAGACCCAGTACTTC. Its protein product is CASSLGLAGGVGETQYF.